A selection of T cell receptor beta chains follows, all from one sample in a study of shared clonotypes between healthy human individuals. The protocol was immunoSEQ multiplex PCR, while the TCRdb copy is restricted to in-frame clones and leaves out a portion. Here the sample spans about 490,000 clones, approximately 80% being singletons. The sequenced material came from PBMCs. The receptors derive from a woman between 40 and 50 years old in good health. Some clones in this sample may be carry-over from other donors' samples. CDR3s include the opening cysteine and the closing phenylalanine or tryptophan. The order of the fields is CDR3 protein, CDR3 DNA, V gene, J gene, clone size, D gene. D genes are given only for firm matches. Clone size is given for some rows only: seen once, a few or many times, or a class if the clone is expanded.

CASSPTGLAGGGETQYF	TGTGCCAGCAGTCCAACGGGACTAGCGGGAGGCGGGGAGACCCAGTACTTC	TRBV28	TRBJ2-5	NA	TRBD2
CASSPQLAGGHEQYF	TGTGCCAGCAGCCCGCAACTAGCGGGAGGCCACGAGCAGTACTTC	TRBV7-3	TRBJ2-7	NA	TRBD2
CASSPSGGVNEQFF	TGTGCCAGTAGTCCGAGCGGAGGGGTGAATGAGCAGTTCTTC	TRBV19	TRBJ2-1	NA	NA
CASSYGTPYEQYF	TGTGCCAGCAGTTACGGGACACCCTACGAGCAGTACTTC	TRBV28	TRBJ2-7	NA	NA
CASSGSGRSPYEQYF	TGTGCCAGCAGCGGTAGCGGGAGATCTCCCTACGAGCAGTACTTC	TRBV9	TRBJ2-7	once	TRBD2
CASSELQGDEKLFF	TGTGCCAGCAGTGAACTACAGGGGGATGAAAAACTGTTTTTT	TRBV25-1	TRBJ1-4	NA	TRBD1
CASSVGGSGTEAFF	TGTGCCAGCAGCGTAGGAGGGTCGGGGACTGAAGCTTTCTTT	TRBV9	TRBJ1-1	NA	NA
CASSPSNSGENTEAFF	TGTGCCAGCAGCCCATCAAATAGTGGGGAAAACACTGAAGCTTTCTTT	TRBV7-9	TRBJ1-1	NA	NA
CASKETGLEEQYF	TGTGCCAGCAAGGAGACAGGGCTTGAGGAGCAGTACTTC	TRBV28	TRBJ2-7	NA	TRBD1
CASGLAGGITGELFF	TGTGCCAGCGGACTAGCGGGAGGGATAACCGGGGAGCTGTTTTTT	TRBV28	TRBJ2-2	NA	TRBD2
CASSLQRTVITGELFF	TGTGCCAGCAGTTTACAGCGGACGGTTATCACCGGGGAGCTGTTTTTT	TRBV27	TRBJ2-2	NA	NA
CASSLIQAFSGNTIYF	TGTGCCAGCAGCTTGATTCAGGCCTTCTCTGGAAACACCATATATTTT	TRBV5-5	TRBJ1-3	NA	NA
CASNRNTPPYEQYF	TGTGCCAGCAACCGAAACACCCCGCCCTACGAGCAGTACTTC	TRBV6-1	TRBJ2-7	NA	NA
CASSLGGGRSNQPQHF	TGTGCCAGCAGCTTGGGTGGTGGGCGTAGCAATCAGCCCCAGCATTTT	TRBV5-5	TRBJ1-5	few	NA
CASSLAGNYNEQFF	TGTGCCAGCAGCCTAGCGGGGAACTACAATGAGCAGTTCTTC	TRBV7-3	TRBJ2-1	NA	TRBD2
CASSETGRGNWETEAFF	TGTGCCAGCAGTGAAACAGGGAGGGGAAATTGGGAGACTGAAGCTTTCTTT	TRBV25-1	TRBJ1-1	few	NA
CASSLGGVQQTQYF	TGTGCCAGCAGCTTGGGGGGTGTGCAACAGACCCAGTACTTC	TRBV5-6	TRBJ2-5	NA	NA
CATSRRTGPTDTQYF	TGTGCCACCAGCAGACGGACTGGCCCCACAGATACGCAGTATTTT	TRBV15	TRBJ2-3	NA	NA
CASSFGGIGYEQYF	TGTGCCAGCTCTTTTGGCGGGATAGGATACGAGCAGTACTTC	TRBV21-1	TRBJ2-7	NA	NA
CASSGYTEAFF	TGTGCCAGCAGTGGGTACACTGAAGCTTTCTTT	TRBV2	TRBJ1-1	few	NA
CASSLRDTNQPQHF	TGTGCCAGCAGTTTAAGGGACACCAATCAGCCCCAGCATTTT	TRBV27	TRBJ1-5	NA	NA
CASSLRGGRAQQTQYF	TGCGCCAGCAGCTTGAGGGGAGGGAGGGCCCAACAGACCCAGTACTTC	TRBV5-1	TRBJ2-5	NA	TRBD2
CASSLRREAGELFF	TGTGCCAGCAGCTTGCGCAGGGAGGCCGGGGAGCTGTTTTTT	TRBV5-8	TRBJ2-2	NA	NA
CASSLDDSRGYTF	TGTGCCAGCAGCTTAGACGACAGTAGGGGCTACACCTTC	TRBV7-9	TRBJ1-2	NA	NA
CASSLGGYRGLASYEQYF	TGTGCCAGCAGCCTAGGGGGGTATCGAGGACTAGCGAGCTACGAGCAGTACTTC	TRBV7-2	TRBJ2-7	many	TRBD2
CASSETTGAGELFF	TGTGCCAGCAGCGAAACGACAGGAGCCGGGGAGCTGTTTTTT	TRBV9	TRBJ2-2	NA	NA
CASSASRNEKLFF	TGTGCCAGCAGCGCCTCTCGAAATGAAAAACTGTTTTTT	TRBV11-2	TRBJ1-4	NA	NA
CAIRVGQSSYEQYF	TGTGCCATCAGGGTTGGACAGTCATCCTACGAGCAGTACTTC	TRBV10-3	TRBJ2-7	NA	NA
CASSGQQLNEKLFF	TGCGCCAGCAGCGGACAACAACTAAATGAAAAACTGTTTTTT	TRBV5-1	TRBJ1-4	few	NA
CACGGRLPGEQYF	TGTGCCTGTGGGGGCAGACTACCTGGCGAGCAGTACTTC	TRBV30	TRBJ2-7	few	NA
CASSHPGGETQYF	TGTGCCAGCAGCCACCCCGGGGGAGAGACCCAGTACTTC	TRBV11-2	TRBJ2-5	NA	NA
CASSKESGGQYGYTF	TGTGCCAGCAGCAAAGAAAGTGGGGGGCAGTATGGCTACACCTTC	TRBV7-6	TRBJ1-2	NA	NA